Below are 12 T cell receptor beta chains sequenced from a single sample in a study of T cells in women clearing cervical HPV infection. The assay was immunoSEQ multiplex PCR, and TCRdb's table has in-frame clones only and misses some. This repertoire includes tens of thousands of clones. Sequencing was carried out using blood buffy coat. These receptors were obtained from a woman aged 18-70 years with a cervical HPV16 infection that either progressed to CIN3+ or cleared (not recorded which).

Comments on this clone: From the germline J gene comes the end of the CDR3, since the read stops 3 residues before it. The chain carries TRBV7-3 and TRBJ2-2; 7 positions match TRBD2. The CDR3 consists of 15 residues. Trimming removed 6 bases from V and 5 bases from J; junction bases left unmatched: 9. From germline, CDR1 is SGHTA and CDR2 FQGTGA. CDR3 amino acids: CASSSRERSTGELFF. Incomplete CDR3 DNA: TGTGCCAGCAGTTCGCGGGAGCGAAGTACCGGGGAG. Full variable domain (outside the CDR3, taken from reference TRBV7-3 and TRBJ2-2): GAGVSQTPSNKVTEKGKYVELRCDPISGHTALYWYRQSLGQGPEFLIYFQGTGAADDSGLPNDRFFAVRPEGSVSTLKIQRTERGDSAVYLCASSSRERSTGELFFGEGSRLTVL.

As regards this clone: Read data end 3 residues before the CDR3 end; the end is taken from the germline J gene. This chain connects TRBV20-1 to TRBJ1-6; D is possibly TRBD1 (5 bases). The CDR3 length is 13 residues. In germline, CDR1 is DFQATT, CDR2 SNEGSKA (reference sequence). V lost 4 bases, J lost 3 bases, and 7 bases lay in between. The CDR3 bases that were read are TGCAGTGCTACACAGGACTATAATTCACCC. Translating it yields CSATQDYNSP. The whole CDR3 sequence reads CSATQDYNSPLHF.

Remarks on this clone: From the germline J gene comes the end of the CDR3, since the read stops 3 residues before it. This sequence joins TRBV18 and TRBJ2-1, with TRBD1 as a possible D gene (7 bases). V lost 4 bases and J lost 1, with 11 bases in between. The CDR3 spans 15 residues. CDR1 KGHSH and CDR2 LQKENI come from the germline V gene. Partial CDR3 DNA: TGTGCCAGCTCACGGGCAGGGGGGTCCTACAATGAG. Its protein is CASSRAGGSYNE. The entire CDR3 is CASSRAGGSYNEQFF.

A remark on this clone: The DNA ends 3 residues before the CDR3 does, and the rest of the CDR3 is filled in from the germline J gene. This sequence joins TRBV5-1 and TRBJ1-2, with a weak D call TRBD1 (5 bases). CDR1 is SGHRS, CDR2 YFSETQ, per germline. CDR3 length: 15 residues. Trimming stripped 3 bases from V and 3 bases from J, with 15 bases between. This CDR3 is CASSSDRSGYYGYTF. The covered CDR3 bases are TGCGCCAGCAGCTCTGACAGATCCGGTTACTATGGC.

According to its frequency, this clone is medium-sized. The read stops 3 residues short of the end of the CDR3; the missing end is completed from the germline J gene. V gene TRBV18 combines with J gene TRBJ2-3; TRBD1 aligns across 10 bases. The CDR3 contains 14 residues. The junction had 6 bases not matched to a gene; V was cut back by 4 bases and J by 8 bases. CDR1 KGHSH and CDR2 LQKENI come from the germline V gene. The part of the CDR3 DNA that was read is TGTGCCAGCTCACGGGGACAGGGGAGCGGTACG. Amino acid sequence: CASSRGQGSGT. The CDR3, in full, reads CASSRGQGSGTQYF. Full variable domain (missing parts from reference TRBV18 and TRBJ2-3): NAGVMQNPRHLVRRRGQEARLRCSPMKGHSHVYWYRQLPEEGLKFMVYLQKENIIDESGMPKERFSAEFPKEGPSILRIQQVVRGDSAAYFCASSRGQGSGTQYFGPGTRLTVL.

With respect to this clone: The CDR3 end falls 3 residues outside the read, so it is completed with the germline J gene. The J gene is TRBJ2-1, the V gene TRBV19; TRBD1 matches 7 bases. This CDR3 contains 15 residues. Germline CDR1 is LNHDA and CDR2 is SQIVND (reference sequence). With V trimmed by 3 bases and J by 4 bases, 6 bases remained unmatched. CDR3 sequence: CASSMYRGLYNEQFF. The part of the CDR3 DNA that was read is TGTGCCAGTAGTATGTACAGGGGCCTTTACAATGAG.

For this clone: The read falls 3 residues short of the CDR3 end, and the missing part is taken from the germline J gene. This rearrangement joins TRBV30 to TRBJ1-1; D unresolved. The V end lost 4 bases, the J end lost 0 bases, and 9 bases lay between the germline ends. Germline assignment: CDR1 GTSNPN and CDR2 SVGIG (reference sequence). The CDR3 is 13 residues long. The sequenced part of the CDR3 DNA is TGTGCCTGGATAGTCATCCTGAACACTGAA. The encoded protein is CAWIVILNTE. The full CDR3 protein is CAWIVILNTEAFF.

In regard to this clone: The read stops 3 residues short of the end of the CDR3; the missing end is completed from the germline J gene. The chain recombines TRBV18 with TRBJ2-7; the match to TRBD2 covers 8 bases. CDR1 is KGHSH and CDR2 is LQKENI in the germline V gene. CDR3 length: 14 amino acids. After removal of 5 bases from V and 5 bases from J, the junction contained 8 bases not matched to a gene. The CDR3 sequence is CASSERGTINEQYF. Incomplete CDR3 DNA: TGTGCCAGCTCAGAGCGGGGGACTATAAACGAG.

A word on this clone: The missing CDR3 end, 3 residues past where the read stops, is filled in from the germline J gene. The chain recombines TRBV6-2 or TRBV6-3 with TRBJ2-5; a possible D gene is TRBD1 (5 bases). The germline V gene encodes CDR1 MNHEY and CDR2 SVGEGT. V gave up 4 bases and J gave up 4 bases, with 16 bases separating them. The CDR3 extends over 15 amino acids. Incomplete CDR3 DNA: TGTGCCAGCAGTTCCAGGGTAAGGGTCCCAGAGACC. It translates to CASSSRVRVPET. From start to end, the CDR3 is CASSSRVRVPETQYF.

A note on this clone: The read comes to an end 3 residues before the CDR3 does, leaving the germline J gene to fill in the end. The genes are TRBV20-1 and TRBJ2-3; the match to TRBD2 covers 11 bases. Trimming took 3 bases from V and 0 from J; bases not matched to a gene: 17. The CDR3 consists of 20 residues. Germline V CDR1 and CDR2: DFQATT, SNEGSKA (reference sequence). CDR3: CSASRPTSGVTRSSTDTQYF. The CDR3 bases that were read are TGCAGTGCTAGTAGACCGACTAGCGGGGTCACGAGATCTAGCACAGATACG.

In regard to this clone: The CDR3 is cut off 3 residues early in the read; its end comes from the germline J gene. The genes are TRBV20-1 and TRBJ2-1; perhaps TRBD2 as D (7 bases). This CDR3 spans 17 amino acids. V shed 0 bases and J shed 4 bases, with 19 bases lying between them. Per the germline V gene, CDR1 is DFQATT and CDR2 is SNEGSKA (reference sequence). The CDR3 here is CSARDGASGGPYNEQFF. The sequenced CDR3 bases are TGCAGTGCTAGAGATGGGGCTTCGGGGGGCCCTTACAATGAG.

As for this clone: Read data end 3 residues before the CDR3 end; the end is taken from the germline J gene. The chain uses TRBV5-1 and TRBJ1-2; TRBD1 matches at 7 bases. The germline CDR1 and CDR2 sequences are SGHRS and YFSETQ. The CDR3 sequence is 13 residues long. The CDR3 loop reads CASSLLYGTDYTF. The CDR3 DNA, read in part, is TGCGCCAGCAGCTTACTGTATGGGACAGAC.